Listed below are T cell receptor beta chains from one sample, sequenced in a study of T cell responses to AZD1222 COVID-19 vaccine. Sequencing was performed with immunoSEQ multiplex PCR; in TCRdb, only in-frame clones are kept and a portion is missing. The sample records about 140,000 clones, more than 80% being singletons. The source was peripheral blood, collected on day 0 of MenACWY control vaccination. The receptor source for this set is an adult in good health. Each CDR3 is given with its conserved first and last residue. Each record gives: clone size, V gene, J gene, D gene, CDR3 protein, CDR3 DNA. A D gene is named only where the DNA matches it firmly. Rows give clone size only sometimes, using once, few, many, or a class for an expanded clone.

-	TRBV7-2	TRBJ2-2	-	CASSLRTANTGELFF	TGTGCCAGCAGCTTACGGACAGCGAACACCGGGGAGCTGTTTTTT
-	TRBV29-1	TRBJ2-5	-	CSAEGRGRARETQYF	TGCAGCGCCGAGGGCAGGGGTAGGGCAAGGGAGACCCAGTACTTC
-	TRBV19	TRBJ2-3	-	CASRLSSEIGDTQYF	TGTGCCAGCCGTTTATCCTCCGAAATCGGGGATACGCAGTATTTT
-	TRBV19	TRBJ2-7	TRBD1	CASSSGTGASYEQYF	TGTGCCAGTAGTTCAGGGACAGGGGCCTCCTACGAGCAGTACTTC
-	TRBV10-1	TRBJ1-1	-	CASRPAVGTDGVAFF	TGCGCCAGCAGACCTGCCGTCGGGACCGACGGTGTGGCTTTCTTT
once	TRBV29-1	TRBJ1-1	-	CSVATTGRTEAFF	TGCAGCGTTGCGACGACAGGCCGCACTGAAGCTTTCTTT
-	TRBV27	TRBJ1-4	-	CASSLLRGPNEKLFF	TGTGCCAGCAGTTTATTGCGGGGCCCTAATGAAAAACTGTTTTTT
-	TRBV2	TRBJ2-5	-	CASWFAETQYF	TGTGCCAGCTGGTTTGCGGAGACCCAGTACTTC
-	TRBV10-1	TRBJ2-7	-	CASSDRGLGDYEQYF	TGCGCCAGCAGTGATAGGGGCCTAGGCGACTACGAGCAGTACTTC
-	TRBV28	TRBJ1-1	-	CASSLQFAFF	TGTGCCAGCAGTTTACAGTTTGCTTTCTTT
once	TRBV6-5	TRBJ1-1	-	CASSYSMSPGAEAFF	TGTGCCAGCAGTTACTCGATGTCCCCCGGGGCAGAAGCTTTCTTT
-	TRBV13	TRBJ2-7	TRBD1	CASSGTRDRGRREQYF	TGTGCCAGCAGCGGAACCCGGGACAGGGGGCGAAGGGAGCAGTACTTC
-	TRBV6-2/TRBV6-3	TRBJ1-5	TRBD1	CASSLQGWQPQHF	TGTGCCAGCAGCCTACAGGGGTGGCAGCCCCAGCATTTT
-	TRBV6-4	TRBJ1-5	-	CASHQGVHQPQHF	TGTGCCTCTCATCAAGGGGTTCATCAGCCCCAGCATTTT
-	TRBV6-5	TRBJ2-1	-	CASSTKRLGTEQFF	TGTGCCAGCAGTACAAAGCGCCTAGGTACTGAGCAGTTCTTC
-	TRBV2	TRBJ2-3	TRBD2	CASSRTSGDKDTQYF	TGTGCCAGCAGTCGGACTAGCGGTGATAAAGATACGCAGTATTTT
-	TRBV5-1	TRBJ2-2	-	CASRNPSDGELFF	TGCGCCAGCCGAAACCCTAGCGACGGGGAGCTGTTTTTT
-	TRBV5-1	TRBJ2-2	-	CASSYPQGVGTGELFF	TGCGCCAGCAGCTACCCGCAGGGAGTGGGCACCGGGGAGCTGTTTTTT
once	TRBV27	TRBJ1-2	TRBD1	CASRLGGSYGYTF	TGTGCCAGCAGGCTAGGGGGCAGCTATGGCTACACCTTC
-	TRBV2	TRBJ1-2	-	CASSSDHYGYTF	TGTGCCAGCTCATCAGACCACTATGGCTACACCTTC
-	TRBV3-1/TRBV3-2	TRBJ2-7	TRBD1	CASSRGTGRAYEQYF	TGTGCCAGCAGCCGGGGGACAGGGAGAGCCTACGAGCAGTACTTC
-	TRBV9	TRBJ2-3	-	CASSATPNPDTQYF	TGTGCCAGCAGCGCAACCCCAAATCCAGATACGCAGTATTTT
-	TRBV6-5	TRBJ1-6	-	CASFLSFNSPLHF	TGTGCCAGCTTCCTCTCATTTAATTCACCCCTCCACTTT
-	TRBV7-2	TRBJ1-2	-	CASSLVGGSGNYGYTF	TGTGCCAGCAGCTTAGTTGGTGGATCCGGGAACTATGGCTACACCTTC
once	TRBV19	TRBJ2-3	-	CASSIISTGYTDTQYF	TGTGCCAGTAGTATTATCAGCACAGGGTATACAGATACGCAGTATTTT
-	TRBV20-1	TRBJ1-2	-	CSARNREGNTF	TGCAGTGCTAGAAACAGGGAGGGTAACACCTTC
-	TRBV3-1/TRBV3-2	TRBJ2-1	-	CASSQDWGRRSSSYNEQFF	TGTGCCAGCAGCCAAGATTGGGGACGACGGTCCAGCTCCTACAATGAGCAGTTCTTC
-	TRBV2	TRBJ1-1	TRBD1	CASSQQGRGTEAFF	TGTGCCAGCAGCCAACAGGGGCGGGGCACTGAAGCTTTCTTT
-	TRBV2	TRBJ2-7	-	CASGLDSYYEQYF	TGTGCCAGCGGTTTAGACAGTTACTACGAGCAGTACTTC
once	TRBV14	TRBJ1-1	TRBD1	CASSQQAGGWTEAFF	TGTGCCAGCAGCCAACAGGCAGGGGGCTGGACTGAAGCTTTCTTT
-	TRBV6-5	TRBJ1-5	-	CASSYLPGAQPQHF	TGTGCCAGCAGTTACCTCCCAGGGGCCCAGCCCCAGCATTTT
-	TRBV10-1	TRBJ2-7	TRBD2	CASSAGGSSYEQYF	TGCGCCAGCAGTGCCGGCGGGAGCTCCTACGAGCAGTACTTC
-	TRBV10-3	TRBJ1-1	-	CAISATRDTEAFF	TGTGCCATCAGTGCAACCCGGGACACTGAAGCTTTCTTT
-	TRBV30	TRBJ1-2	-	CAWSPADYGYTF	TGTGCCTGGAGTCCAGCAGACTATGGCTACACCTTC
-	TRBV5-5	TRBJ1-2	-	CASSSGRIVQAPLGGYTF	TGTGCCAGCAGCTCGGGACGGATTGTGCAGGCGCCCCTCGGGGGCTACACCTTC
-	TRBV27	TRBJ2-7	-	CASGQIYEQYF	TGTGCCAGCGGTCAGATCTACGAGCAGTACTTC
once	TRBV30	TRBJ2-1	-	CAWSPRLVTEQFF	TGTGCCTGGTCTCCCCGACTAGTCACTGAGCAGTTCTTC
-	TRBV19	TRBJ1-2	-	CASNERGRNYGYTF	TGTGCCAGTAATGAAAGGGGTCGAAACTATGGCTACACCTTC
-	TRBV10-2	TRBJ2-1	TRBD2	CASSEWASGYNEQFF	TGCGCCAGCAGTGAATGGGCTAGCGGGTACAATGAGCAGTTCTTC
-	TRBV5-4	TRBJ1-1	-	CASSPGGRGNTEAFF	TGTGCCAGCAGCCCCGGTGGAAGGGGGAACACTGAAGCTTTCTTT
-	TRBV5-1	TRBJ2-2	-	CASSLEAVNTGELFF	TGCGCCAGCAGCTTGGAAGCGGTCAACACCGGGGAGCTGTTTTTT
-	TRBV5-6	TRBJ1-3	-	CASSSPGMSGNTIYF	TGTGCCAGCAGCTCCCCGGGGATGTCTGGAAACACCATATATTTT
-	TRBV6-2/TRBV6-3	TRBJ1-6	-	CASSLEGRSPLHF	TGTGCCAGCAGTTTGGAGGGCCGTTCACCCCTCCACTTT
-	TRBV11-2	TRBJ2-7	-	CASSLARAYEQYF	TGTGCCAGCAGCTTAGCGAGGGCCTACGAGCAGTACTTC
few	TRBV5-4	TRBJ1-1	-	CASSLPTGENTEAFF	TGTGCCAGCAGCCTACCGACAGGCGAGAACACTGAAGCTTTCTTT
-	TRBV2	TRBJ1-1	TRBD1	CANLGQPKTEAFF	TGTGCCAACCTGGGACAGCCGAAAACTGAAGCTTTCTTT
-	TRBV15	TRBJ2-2	TRBD1	CATSRELTGTGAGELFF	TGTGCCACCAGCAGAGAATTAACCGGGACAGGGGCGGGGGAGCTGTTTTTT
-	TRBV2	TRBJ2-5	TRBD2	CATSGGLGETQYF	TGTGCCACCTCGGGGGGATTGGGAGAGACCCAGTACTTC
-	TRBV6-5	TRBJ1-4	-	CASSSHRRGANEKLFF	TGTGCCAGCAGTTCCCATAGGAGGGGGGCTAATGAAAAACTGTTTTTT
-	TRBV7-2	TRBJ1-4	-	CASSPTTQSNEKLFF	TGTGCCAGCAGCCCAACGACACAGTCTAATGAAAAACTGTTTTTT
-	TRBV19	TRBJ2-2	-	CASRQGTPGELFF	TGTGCCAGTAGGCAGGGGACTCCCGGGGAGCTGTTTTTT
-	TRBV7-9	TRBJ1-3	-	CASSLVAGNTIYF	TGTGCCAGCAGCTTAGTGGCAGGAAACACCATATATTTT
-	TRBV5-5	TRBJ1-1	-	CASSLGLVVPEAFF	TGTGCCAGCAGCTTGGGCTTGGTTGTTCCTGAAGCTTTCTTT